The 30 T cell receptor beta chains given below trace back to one sample, sequenced in a study of blood T cell repertoires in COVID-19 (dated by TCRdb to 2018 to 2020). Receptor amplification or capture employed the immunoSEQ multiplex PCR assay. This immuneACCESS table, as held by TCRdb, lists in-frame sequences with V and J called but not all clones. Of the missing ones, under half trace to an unresolved V gene in checked studies; the others have no known cause. Across this sample there are about 120,000 clones, with approximately 80% seen only once. Of the sample, 0.8% to 0.9% is held by the ten largest clones. Sequencing was performed on peripheral blood. These receptors were obtained from a woman in her sixties or seventies with acute or convalescent COVID-19.

This chain connects TRBV18 to TRBJ2-7, with 12 bases aligning to TRBD1. Losses at the gene ends were 3 bases for V and 12 bases for J; bases not matched to a gene: 3. This CDR3 comprises 12 residues. Germline V gene sequence: CDR1 KGHSH, CDR2 LQKENI. The chain's CDR3 is CASSPGQGAPYF. The CDR3, as DNA: TGTGCCAGCTCACCGGGACAGGGGGCTCCGTACTTC.

The chain links TRBV7-9 to TRBJ2-2, with 7 bases fitting TRBD2. The CDR3 spans 15 residues. Trimming took 1 base from V and 4 from J; bases not matched to a gene: 3. CDR1 is SEHNR, CDR2 FQNEAQ, per germline (reference sequence). CDR3 protein: CASSLGGGRTGELFF. The CDR3 nucleotides read TGTGCCAGCAGCTTAGGCGGGGGACGCACCGGGGAGCTGTTTTTT.

This clone has a handful of counts. V usage is TRBV27 and J usage is TRBJ2-7; 10 bases line up with TRBD1. The CDR3 is made up of 16 amino acids. V was pared by 4 bases and J by 6 bases, with 12 bases of the junction left unmatched. Per germline, CDR1 MNHEY and CDR2 SMNVEV (reference sequence). CDR3 in DNA: TGTGCCAGCAGTTCCCTTTGGCCCGGGACAGGGGTCGAGCAGTACTTC. Its translation is CASSSLWPGTGVEQYF.

The chain uses TRBV19 and TRBJ1-1; D perhaps matches TRBD1 (6 bases). The CDR3 loop spans 16 amino acids. The germline gives CDR1 LNHDA, CDR2 SQIVND (reference sequence). V shed 5 bases and J shed 0 bases, with 16 bases lying between them. CDR3 loop: CASSPQGGAMNTEAFF. The CDR3 nucleotides read TGTGCCAGTAGTCCCCAAGGGGGGGCGATGAACACTGAAGCTTTCTTT.

This chain joins TRBV5-1 and TRBJ2-3; 15 nucleotides align to TRBD2. Germline-derived CDR1 and CDR2 are SGHRS and YFSETQ. This CDR3 contains 17 residues. The J segment lost 5 bases and the V segment lost 4 bases, leaving 8 bases of the junction unmatched. The CDR3 DNA is TGCGCCAGCAGCACCGGACTAGCGGGAGGGCTGAAAGATACGCAGTATTTT. This translates into CASSTGLAGGLKDTQYF.

The V gene is TRBV24-1, the J gene TRBJ2-5; 9 bases agree with TRBD2. This CDR3 has 15 residues. The V gene end was trimmed by 4 bases and the J gene end by 1 base; junction bases not matched to a gene: 3. In germline, CDR1 is KGHDR, CDR2 SFDVKD. CDR3 in amino acids: CATSEFSGGQETQYF. The CDR3 DNA follows: TGTGCCACCAGTGAGTTTAGCGGGGGCCAAGAGACCCAGTACTTC.

This chain connects TRBV19 to TRBJ1-2; no reliable D call. Trimming pared 4 bases from V and 5 bases from J, leaving 5 bases between. CDR1 and CDR2 from the germline V gene are LNHDA and SQIVND (reference sequence). The CDR3 covers 11 residues. The CDR3, as DNA: TGTGCCAGTAGTAAACTGTATGGCTACACCTTC. As protein: CASSKLYGYTF.

The gene calls are TRBV19 and TRBJ1-2, with 7 positions matching TRBD1. The CDR3 extends over 13 amino acids. The V and J ends lost 7 bases and 4 bases, in that order; junction bases with no gene match: 6. The V gene's germline CDR1 is LNHDA and CDR2 SQIVND (reference sequence). CDR3 residues: CASTDDRVYGYTF. The CDR3, as DNA: TGTGCCAGTACCGATGACAGGGTCTATGGCTACACCTTC.

The chain is built from TRBV9 and TRBJ2-1; the D is unclear. With 4 bases removed from V and 6 bases from J, the gap between germline ends came to 14 bases. Germline V lookup: CDR1 SGDLS, CDR2 YYNGEE. CDR3 length equals 14 residues. CDR3 nucleotide sequence: TGTGCCAGCAGCCCTCGGGTAGTCAGCAATGAGCAGTTCTTC. It codes for CASSPRVVSNEQFF.

This chain connects TRBV19 to TRBJ2-3, with a tentative D call TRBD1 (6 bases). V lost 1 base and J 8 bases, leaving 7 bases between the germline ends. The CDR3 length is 12 residues. CDR1 and CDR2 from the germline V gene are LNHDA and SQIVND (reference sequence). The CDR3 coding sequence is TGTGCCAGTAGTATAGGACAGGCTACGCAGTATTTT. Its protein is CASSIGQATQYF. The complete variable domain, with remaining parts taken from reference TRBV19 and TRBJ2-3, reads DGGITQSPKYLFRKEGQNVTLSCEQNLNHDAMYWYRQDPGQGLRLIYYSQIVNDFQKGDIAEGYSVSREKKESFPLTVTSAQKNPTAFYLCASSIGQATQYFGPGTRLTVL.

The chain joins TRBV5-5 to TRBJ1-1, with a weak D call TRBD1 (6 bases). V dropped 2 bases and J dropped 5 bases, with 16 bases sitting between them. Germline values: CDR1 SGHKS, CDR2 YYEKEE (reference sequence). The CDR3 length is 15 residues. The CDR3 DNA reads as TGTGCCAGCAGCTTCCCGACAGGCCTAGGGACTGAAGCTTTCTTT. As protein: CASSFPTGLGTEAFF.

The chain recombines TRBV30 with TRBJ1-4, with a tentative D call TRBD1 (6 bases). The germline gives CDR1 GTSNPN, CDR2 SVGIG (reference sequence). CDR3 size: 14 residues. Deletions cut 1 base from V and 4 bases from J, with 10 bases between. The chain's CDR3 is CAWSGRGSNEKLFF. CDR3 nucleotide sequence: TGTGCCTGGAGTGGCAGGGGCAGTAATGAAAAACTGTTTTTT.

The J gene is TRBJ1-4, the V gene TRBV27; D remains unclear. The CDR3 covers 17 residues. From germline, CDR1 is MNHEY and CDR2 SMNVEV (reference sequence). Trimming removed 5 bases at V and 0 bases at J, with 16 bases between. The CDR3 is CASSPRGPPATNEKLFF. As DNA, the CDR3 is TGTGCCAGCAGTCCTCGTGGGCCGCCGGCAACTAATGAAAAACTGTTTTTT.

This sequence joins TRBV9 and TRBJ2-7, with 7 bases that match TRBD2. The length of the CDR3 is 16 residues. Germline V gene sequence: CDR1 SGDLS, CDR2 YYNGEE. The V gene end was trimmed by 3 bases and the J gene end by 1 base; junction bases not matched to a gene: 10. In DNA form, the CDR3 reads TGTGCCAGCAGCGCCTCGGCTAGCGGTACTTCCTACGAGCAGTACTTC. It yields the protein CASSASASGTSYEQYF.

The CDR3 DNA follows: TGTGCCAGCAGCTTAAGAACGGGAGGGCCTATAGCGGATGAGCAGTTCTTC. Translation gives CASSLRTGGPIADEQFF. The chain carries TRBV11-2 and TRBJ2-1; 8 bases fit TRBD2. CDR3 length equals 17 residues. With V trimmed by 2 bases and J by 8 bases, 14 bases remained unmatched. CDR1 is SGHAT and CDR2 is FQNNGV in the germline V gene.

The CDR3 reads CASSIDPAEKLFF. DNA for the CDR3: TGTGCCAGTAGTATAGACCCTGCGGAAAAACTGTTTTTT. This chain links TRBV19 with TRBJ1-4; D not certain. The CDR3 has 13 amino acids. The V end was cut by 0 bases, the J end by 8 bases, with 7 bases between. Germline CDR1 and CDR2: LNHDA and SQIVND (reference sequence).

With regard to this clone: The sample carries other DNA sequences with the same CDR3. V usage is TRBV3-1 (or the pseudogene TRBV3-2) and J usage is TRBJ1-3, with TRBD1 matching 7 bases. The germline CDR1 and CDR2 sequences are LGHDT and YNNKEL (reference sequence). J lost 4 bases, V lost 1 base, and 1 base had no gene match. The CDR3 sequence is 14 residues long. Here the CDR3 DNA reads TGTGCCAGCAGCCAAGGACAGGGCGGAAACACCATATATTTT. This gives the protein CASSQGQGGNTIYF.

This clone occurred a few times. The gene calls are TRBV11-2 and TRBJ2-3; possibly TRBD2 for D (8 bases). This CDR3 is 16 amino acids long. Trimming shortened V by 5 bases and J by 0 bases, and 15 bases separated the two germline ends. Germline V CDR1 and CDR2: SGHAT, FQNNGV. The CDR3 DNA reads as TGTGCCAGCAGCCCCCGGGAGGGGGCAAGCACAGATACGCAGTATTTT. Encoded protein: CASSPREGASTDTQYF.

The chain links TRBV7-9 to TRBJ1-6, with D unclear. This CDR3 has 13 amino acids. V lost 5 bases to trimming and J lost 6 bases, with 8 bases between them. Germline V gene lookup returns CDR1 SEHNR and CDR2 FQNEAQ (reference sequence). The CDR3 loop reads CASSAYSNSPLHF. DNA for the CDR3: TGTGCCAGCAGCGCCTACAGTAATTCACCCCTCCACTTT.

This chain links TRBV10-3 with TRBJ2-3, with D possibly being TRBD2 (7 bases). CDR1 and CDR2 from the germline V gene are ENHRY and SYGVKD. The CDR3 contains 15 residues. V was shortened by 6 bases and J by 4 bases, with 17 bases between the two germline ends. The CDR3 region has the DNA TGTGCCATCAGCGCGAGGGGGGGCGAGGCAGATACGCAGTATTTT. Encoded protein: CAISARGGEADTQYF.

The chain uses TRBV27 and TRBJ2-3; D not resolved. Looked up from germline, CDR1 is MNHEY and CDR2 is SMNVEV (reference sequence). With 5 bases removed from V and 6 bases from J, the gap between germline ends came to 9 bases. The CDR3 is 12 residues long. The CDR3 is CASSSSRDTQYF. Written as DNA, the CDR3 is TGTGCCAGCAGTAGTAGTCGGGATACGCAGTATTTT.

The chain employs TRBV19 and TRBJ2-4; 12 bases are a match to TRBD2. This CDR3 contains 20 residues. V shed 2 bases, J shed 1 base, and the junction held 12 bases outside the gene matches. From germline, CDR1 is LNHDA and CDR2 SQIVND (reference sequence). The CDR3 DNA follows: TGTGCCAGTAGTATATTTATCGGACTAGCGGGGCTGAGGGCCAAAAACATTCAGTACTTC. It is translated as CASSIFIGLAGLRAKNIQYF.

In nucleotides, the CDR3 is TGCAGTGCTAGTACAGGGAGAACCGGGGAGCTGTTTTTT. It encodes CSASTGRTGELFF. This chain links TRBV20-1 with TRBJ2-2; the D gene is possibly TRBD1 (6 bases). The CDR3 loop spans 13 amino acids. Looked up from germline, CDR1 is DFQATT and CDR2 is SNEGSKA (reference sequence). Trimming took off 3 bases at V and 5 bases at J, with 10 bases between the two ends.

A few counts support this clone. V is TRBV6-5 and J is TRBJ1-6, with TRBD1 identical over 9 bases. This CDR3 contains 14 residues. Looked up from germline, CDR1 is MNHEY and CDR2 is SVGAGI. Trimming removed 6 bases from V and 9 bases from J; junction bases left unmatched: 6. CDR3 amino acids: CASRIGTGTSPLHF. CDR3 coding DNA: TGTGCCAGCAGAATAGGGACAGGGACTTCACCCCTCCACTTT.

CDR3 DNA sequence: TGTGCCAGCAGTGGGAGACAGGGGGCCACCTTC. It specifies CASSGRQGATF. The V and J genes are TRBV2 and TRBJ1-2; 10 positions match TRBD1. Looked up from germline, CDR1 is SNHLY and CDR2 is FYNNEI. This CDR3 spans 11 amino acids. V lost 4 bases, J lost 13 bases, and 3 bases stayed unmatched.

J is TRBJ1-3 and V is TRBV19; a possible D gene is TRBD1 (5 bases). V gave up 1 base and J gave up 0 bases, with 13 bases separating them. The CDR3 contains 17 residues. CDR1 LNHDA and CDR2 SQIVND come from the germline V gene (reference sequence). CDR3 sequence (DNA): TGTGCCAGTAGTATAGGAACAGGAGAATTCTCTGGAAACACCATATATTTT. Its protein product is CASSIGTGEFSGNTIYF.

The chain is built from TRBV7-9 and TRBJ2-7; 7 bases align to TRBD2. The CDR3 consists of 13 residues. Losses at the gene ends were 5 bases for V and 3 bases for J; bases not matched to a gene: 4. From germline, CDR1 is SEHNR and CDR2 FQNEAQ (reference sequence). The CDR3 is CASSPASGYEQYF. CDR3 bases: TGTGCCAGCAGCCCGGCTAGCGGCTACGAGCAGTACTTC.

V gene TRBV18 combines with J gene TRBJ1-4, with D perhaps TRBD1 (6 bases). The germline V gene has CDR1 KGHSH and CDR2 LQKENI. This CDR3 is 16 amino acids long. V lost 3 bases and J 0 bases, leaving 11 bases between the germline ends. CDR3 sequence (DNA): TGTGCCAGCTCACCCGGACAGATAGCAACTAATGAAAAACTGTTTTTT. Translating it yields CASSPGQIATNEKLFF.

The chain uses TRBV6-5 and TRBJ2-1; possible D gene TRBD1, 6 bases. Trimming cost V 2 bases and J 12 bases, with 11 bases left between them. The CDR3 has 12 residues. Germline V CDR1 and CDR2: MNHEY, SVGAGI. The CDR3 reads CASSYLQGPQFF. The CDR3 bases are TGTGCCAGCAGTTACCTACAGGGTCCGCAGTTCTTC.

This rearrangement joins TRBV6-5 to TRBJ1-2, with 7 bases fitting TRBD1. The germline V gene encodes CDR1 MNHEY and CDR2 SVGAGI. The CDR3 length is 14 residues. V dropped 10 bases and J dropped 1; count of bases not matched to a gene: 9. CDR3 region: CATKGTDYNYGYTF. The CDR3 DNA follows: TGTGCCACTAAAGGGACAGATTATAACTATGGCTACACCTTC.